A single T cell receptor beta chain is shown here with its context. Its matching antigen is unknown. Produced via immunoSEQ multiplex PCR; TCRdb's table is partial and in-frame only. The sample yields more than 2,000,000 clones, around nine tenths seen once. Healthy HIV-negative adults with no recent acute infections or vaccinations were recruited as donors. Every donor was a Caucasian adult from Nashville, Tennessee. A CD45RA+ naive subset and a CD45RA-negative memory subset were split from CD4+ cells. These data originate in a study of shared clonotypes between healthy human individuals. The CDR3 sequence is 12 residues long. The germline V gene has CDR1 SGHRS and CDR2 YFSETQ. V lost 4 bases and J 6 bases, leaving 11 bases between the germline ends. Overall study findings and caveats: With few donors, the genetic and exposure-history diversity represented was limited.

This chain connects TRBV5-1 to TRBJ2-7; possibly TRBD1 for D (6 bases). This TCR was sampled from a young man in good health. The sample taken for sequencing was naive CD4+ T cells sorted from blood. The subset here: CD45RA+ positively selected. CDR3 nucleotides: TGCGCCAGCAGCCCGCTACAGGGCGAGCAGTACTTC. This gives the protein CASSPLQGEQYF.